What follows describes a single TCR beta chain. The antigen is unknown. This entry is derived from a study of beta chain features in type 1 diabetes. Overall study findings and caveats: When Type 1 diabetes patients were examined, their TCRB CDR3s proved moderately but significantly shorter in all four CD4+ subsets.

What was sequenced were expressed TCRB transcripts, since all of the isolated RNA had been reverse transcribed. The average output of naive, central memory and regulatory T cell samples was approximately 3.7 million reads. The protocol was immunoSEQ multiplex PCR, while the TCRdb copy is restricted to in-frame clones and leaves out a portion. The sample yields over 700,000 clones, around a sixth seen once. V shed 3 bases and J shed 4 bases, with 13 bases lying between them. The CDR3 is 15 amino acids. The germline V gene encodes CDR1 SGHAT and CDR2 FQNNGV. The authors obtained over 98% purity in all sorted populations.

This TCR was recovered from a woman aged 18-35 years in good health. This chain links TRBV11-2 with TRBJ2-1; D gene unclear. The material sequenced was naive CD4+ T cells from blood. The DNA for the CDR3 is TGTGCCAGCAGCTTGTCAGATACTTATTACAATGAGCAGTTCTTC. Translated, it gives CASSLSDTYYNEQFF.